The rows below give T cell receptor beta chains drawn from one sample of a study of blood T cell repertoires in COVID-19. Produced via immunoSEQ multiplex PCR; TCRdb's table is partial and in-frame only. The sample lists 250,000 to 300,000 clones; around 79% were seen once. Specimen: peripheral blood. The receptors originated from a woman older than 75 with acute or convalescent COVID-19. Each CDR3 is given without its conserved first and last residue.

J gene,V gene,CDR3 length,CDR3 protein
TRBJ2-3,TRBV28,13,ASSLWQGGADTQY
TRBJ1-1,TRBV10-3,9,ATFWRGEAF
TRBJ1-3,TRBV2,11,ASHRVAGNTIY
TRBJ2-1,TRBV11-2,9,ASSHGTDQF
TRBJ1-2,TRBV19,13,ASSMWQPGLYGYT
TRBJ1-1,TRBV14,12,ASSQGQGGTEAF
TRBJ2-6,TRBV5-4,14,ASSLGQGAGANVLT
TRBJ1-4,TRBV27,12,ASSLTGYSEKLF
TRBJ2-1,TRBV5-5,15,ASSFWDTSSSYNEQF
TRBJ1-4,TRBV7-9,13,ASSPYRGLSEKLF
TRBJ1-1,TRBV19,13,ASSTRRVVNTEAF
TRBJ2-5,TRBV19,14,ASSITGTGAQETQY
TRBJ1-1,TRBV30,13,AWSAAGRGYAEAF
TRBJ2-7,TRBV6-1,13,ASSEGPASAHEQY
TRBJ2-1,TRBV5-1,14,ASSLAGRSSYNEQF
TRBJ1-1,TRBV21-1,14,ASSKVFGPGDTEAF
TRBJ2-1,TRBV5-4,12,ASSWGGGSNEQF
TRBJ2-3,TRBV4-1,15,ASSQTGTGDWTDTQY
TRBJ2-6,TRBV28,16,ASSPPRGANSGANVLT
TRBJ2-1,TRBV3-1/TRBV3-2,13,ASSQAQGVYNEQF
TRBJ2-7,TRBV27,15,ASSSHRTSGGVREQY
TRBJ1-6,TRBV10-1,11,ASSRDNSSPLH
TRBJ1-4,TRBV2,12,ASSEEGSGEKLF
TRBJ1-6,TRBV19,13,ASSTGQLYNSPLH
TRBJ1-2,TRBV3-1/TRBV3-2,12,ASSQARTVYGYT
TRBJ1-6,TRBV5-1,12,ASSPGTANSPLH
TRBJ1-5,TRBV18,13,ASSPTGNSNQPQH
TRBJ2-5,TRBV27,15,ASSRQGPGQILETQY
TRBJ1-3,TRBV6-6,14,ASSSSTGGGGNTIY
TRBJ1-1,TRBV25-1,9,ASSVNTEAF
TRBJ2-7,TRBV27,13,ASRLATGIKYEQY
TRBJ2-7,TRBV20-1,9,SASESYEQY
TRBJ1-2,TRBV18,13,ASSQETGESSRYT
TRBJ2-4,TRBV7-3,13,ASSLDSGARSIQY
TRBJ1-2,TRBV7-2,13,ASSWPGQGTYGYT
TRBJ2-7,TRBV5-1,12,ASSSGGVGYEQY
TRBJ2-3,TRBV5-4,12,ATLSGNPTDTQY
TRBJ1-6,TRBV2,12,ASSSQGEGSPLH
TRBJ1-3,TRBV2,14,ASSRDPDGRRDTIY
TRBJ1-5,TRBV6-1,13,ASSRITTGHQPQH
TRBJ1-1,TRBV18,11,ASSQGQNTEAF
TRBJ2-1,TRBV5-6,13,ASSLYSGTGNEQF
TRBJ1-2,TRBV5-6,12,ASSFQGRIYGYT
TRBJ2-6,TRBV5-6,13,ASSPPRAGANVLT
TRBJ1-2,TRBV3-1/TRBV3-2,10,ASSLGVEGYT
TRBJ1-4,TRBV5-1,14,ASSTRGGLGNEKLF
TRBJ2-7,TRBV28,12,ASRDSRKTYEQY
TRBJ1-5,TRBV6-6,10,ASSFRQGPQH
TRBJ1-5,TRBV19,14,ASSSRTGGDPQPQH